These 17 T cell receptor beta chains came from one sample sequenced in a study of identical twins. TCRdb reprocessed the 5' RACE reads with MiXCR, giving one entry per CDR3 protein. This table holds hundreds of thousands of distinct CDR3 sequences, 20% to 25% found once. These data were also filed under a second study, of T cells expressing NK-cell markers.

Sequences were obtained from CD4+ T cells sorted from blood. The receptors originated from a woman in her late teens or twenties in good health.

The chain joins TRBV7-9 to TRBJ1-1; no definite D call. The V end lost 3 bases, the J end lost 1 base, and 9 bases lay between the germline ends. This CDR3 has 14 amino acids. The germline V gene encodes CDR1 SEHNR and CDR2 FQNEAQ (reference sequence). CDR3 sequence (DNA): TGTGCCAGCAGCTTTGCGGGCTCGAACACTGAAGCTTTCTTT. It specifies CASSFAGSNTEAFF.

This clonotype was found a few times. This rearrangement joins TRBV3-1 to TRBJ1-5; D unresolved. CDR3 length: 13 residues. Trimming took off 2 bases at V and 5 bases at J, with 7 bases between the two ends. CDR1 is LGHDT and CDR2 is YNNKEL in the germline V gene (reference sequence). The CDR3 nucleotides read TGTGCCAGCAGCCAACGGAGGCATCAGCCCCAGCATTTT. Translation: CASSQRRHQPQHF.

This clonotype was seen a few times. This sequence joins TRBV12-3 or TRBV12-4 and TRBJ2-5; 10 bases fit TRBD2. CDR3 size: 15 residues. V shed 4 bases and J 5 bases; nucleotides not matched to a gene: 7. The CDR3 region is CASSSVAGGVETQYF. The CDR3 region has the DNA TGTGCCAGCAGTTCGGTAGCGGGGGGAGTGGAGACCCAGTACTTC.

The V call is TRBV7-9, the J call TRBJ2-7, with 10 bases fitting TRBD2. This CDR3 spans 17 amino acids. The germline gives CDR1 SEHNR, CDR2 FQNEAQ (reference sequence). V shed 2 bases, J shed 0 bases, and the junction held 7 bases outside the gene matches. CDR3 sequence (DNA): TGTGCCAGCAGCTTAAAGGGACTAGCGCAAAGCTCCTACGAGCAGTACTTC. Translation gives CASSLKGLAQSSYEQYF.

This clonotype was detected a few times. The rearrangement joins TRBV29-1 to TRBJ2-1; the D gene is possibly TRBD2 (5 bases). CDR1 is SQVTM and CDR2 is ANQGSEA in the germline V gene. The V gene lost 7 bases and the J gene lost 0 bases, with 16 bases spanning the gap. The length of the CDR3 is 15 residues. Here the CDR3 reads CSAAGDSLSYNEQFF. The CDR3 DNA reads as TGCAGCGCTGCCGGGGATAGTCTCTCCTACAATGAGCAGTTCTTC.

The rearrangement joins TRBV6-2 or TRBV6-3 to TRBJ2-7; D not certain. Trimming pared 0 bases from V and 7 bases from J, leaving 10 bases between. CDR1 is MNHEY and CDR2 is SVGEGT in the germline V gene. The CDR3 runs 13 residues. CDR3 sequence: CASSYSVGLEQYF. In DNA, the CDR3 is TGTGCCAGCAGTTACTCGGTGGGTCTGGAGCAGTACTTC.

The V and J genes are TRBV20-1 and TRBJ1-2; D gene uncertain. The ends were cut back, 7 bases at V and 7 bases at J, with 16 bases in the middle. The CDR3 is 12 residues long. CDR1 and CDR2 from the germline V gene are DFQATT and SNEGSKA (reference sequence). This CDR3 reads CSVSPRGFGYTF. CDR3 nucleotides: TGCAGTGTTAGCCCTCGGGGATTTGGCTACACCTTC.

J is TRBJ1-2 and V is TRBV12-3 or TRBV12-4; 7 positions agree with TRBD1. The CDR3 is made up of 13 amino acids. V gave up 5 bases and J gave up 5 bases; unmatched junction bases: 5. For the CDR3, the DNA is TGTGCCAGCAGTCAGGGGGATTGGTATGGCTACACCTTC. Its translation: CASSQGDWYGYTF.

The genes are TRBV29-1 and TRBJ2-1; possibly TRBD1 for D (6 bases). V gave up 1 base and J gave up 3 bases, with 28 bases separating them. The CDR3 totals 20 residues. Looked up from germline, CDR1 is SQVTM and CDR2 is ANQGSEA. CDR3: CSVEGSGTRPRDRVYNEQFF. DNA of the CDR3: TGCAGCGTTGAAGGCTCCGGGACAAGGCCGAGGGATAGGGTCTACAATGAGCAGTTCTTC.

This clonotype was recorded a few times. This chain links TRBV27 with TRBJ2-2; tentative D call: TRBD1 (6 bases). The CDR3 has 15 residues. Germline V gives CDR1 MNHEY, CDR2 SMNVEV (reference sequence). The ends were cut back, 5 bases at V and 8 bases at J, with 18 bases in the middle. This CDR3 is CASSAYRVLAGELFF. The CDR3 DNA reads TGTGCCAGCAGTGCCTACAGGGTTTTGGCGGGGGAGCTGTTTTTT.

The chain has TRBV12-3 or TRBV12-4 and TRBJ1-5, with unresolved D. The CDR3 is 14 amino acids. V was pared by 2 bases and J by 6 bases, with 11 bases between. CDR3 coding DNA: TGTGCCAGCAGTTTAATCTGGGCAGGTCAGCCCCAGCATTTT. Protein sequence: CASSLIWAGQPQHF.

The chain carries TRBV12-3 or TRBV12-4 and TRBJ2-7, with D perhaps matching TRBD2 (5 bases). This CDR3 region has 13 residues. V lost 8 bases and J lost 6, with 17 bases in between. CDR3 in amino acids: CASGGLSAAEQYF. The CDR3 region has the DNA TGTGCCAGCGGCGGGTTATCCGCCGCCGAGCAGTACTTC.

This clonotype was counted only a few times. J is TRBJ2-2 and V is TRBV5-1; 8 bases are a match to TRBD2. The CDR3 totals 18 residues. J gave up 0 bases and V 1 base, and 8 bases lay outside the gene matches. Germline V gives CDR1 SGHRS, CDR2 YFSETQ. CDR3 region: CASSLRPAGGTNTGELFF. CDR3 bases: TGCGCCAGCAGCTTGAGGCCTGCGGGGGGAACGAACACCGGGGAGCTGTTTTTT.

This clonotype was counted between two and nine times. The chain joins TRBV5-6 to TRBJ2-2, with a weak D call TRBD1 (5 bases). The germline V gene encodes CDR1 SGHDT and CDR2 YYEEEE. The germline V and J ends were trimmed by 0 bases and 5 bases, with 14 bases remaining between them. This CDR3 comprises 16 residues. CDR3: CASSLEGAPGTGELFF. In DNA form, the CDR3 reads TGTGCCAGCAGCTTGGAAGGGGCACCTGGAACCGGGGAGCTGTTTTTT. The whole variable domain, filled in from reference TRBV5-6 and TRBJ2-2, reads DAGVTQSPTHLIKTRGQQVTLRCSPKSGHDTVSWYQQALGQGPQFIFQYYEEEERQRGNFPDRFSGHQFPNYSSELNVNALLLGDSALYLCASSLEGAPGTGELFFGEGSRLTVL.

The V gene is TRBV7-2, the J gene TRBJ2-7; D uncertain. This CDR3 is built from 14 residues. Per the germline V gene, CDR1 is SGHTA and CDR2 is FQGNSA. Trimming pared 5 bases from V and 3 bases from J, leaving 14 bases between. The CDR3 region is CASSIPPPSYEQYF. The CDR3 DNA reads as TGTGCCAGCAGCATTCCCCCTCCCAGCTACGAGCAGTACTTC.

The chain joins TRBV3-1 to TRBJ2-1, with TRBD2 matching over 7 bases. V lost 4 bases and J lost 6; bases outside the gene matches: 15. Germline values: CDR1 LGHDT, CDR2 YNNKEL (reference sequence). This CDR3 is 17 amino acids long. As DNA, the CDR3 is TGTGCCAGCAGCCCCACAAGGGGAGGGGCTCGTATCAATGAGCAGTTCTTC. Its translation is CASSPTRGGARINEQFF.

The gene calls are TRBV7-9 and TRBJ2-7; D perhaps matches TRBD1 (5 bases). CDR1 is SEHNR and CDR2 is FQNEAQ in the germline V gene (reference sequence). V dropped 7 bases and J dropped 4 bases, with 17 bases sitting between them. The CDR3 length is 14 residues. The CDR3 DNA sequence: TGTGCCAGCACCTTGGGGCAGGGAAATTACGAGCAGTACTTC. It encodes CASTLGQGNYEQYF.